This is a list of T cell receptor beta chains from one sample in a study of PD-1 blockade in classical Hodgkin lymphoma. Assay: immunoSEQ multiplex PCR; the TCRdb copy retains only in-frame clones and omits some. The sample has about 94,000 clones, approximately 92% seen once. This sample comprised peripheral blood mononuclear cells (PBMCs), obtained before the second cycle of nivolumab. These TCRs come from a human donor with classical Hodgkin lymphoma. Both conserved end residues are part of each CDR3. A D gene is named only where the DNA matches it firmly. Some rows mark clone size as missing; the rest say once, few, many or name a class of expanded clone.

d_call	j_call	v_call	clone_size	cdr3_aa	cdr3_nt
.	TRBJ2-5	TRBV5-4	.	CASSLGQSQETQYF	TGTGCCAGCAGCTTGGGACAGAGCCAAGAGACCCAGTACTTC
.	TRBJ2-2	TRBV5-1	.	CASSLGAGHARGELFF	TGCGCCAGCAGCTTGGGGGCGGGGCACGCCCGCGGGGAGCTGTTTTTT
TRBD1	TRBJ2-7	TRBV6-5	.	CASNRDRVGEQYF	TGTGCCAGCAATCGGGACAGGGTGGGCGAGCAGTACTTC
.	TRBJ1-1	TRBV7-9	.	CASRENTEAFF	TGTGCCAGCAGGGAGAACACTGAAGCTTTCTTT
.	TRBJ2-7	TRBV19	.	CASSIFPGPTYEQYF	TGTGCCAGTAGTATCTTCCCGGGACCAACCTACGAGCAGTACTTC
.	TRBJ1-5	TRBV6-6	few	CASSYPTGRDQPQHF	TGTGCCAGCAGTTACCCTACAGGGAGGGATCAGCCCCAGCATTTT
.	TRBJ2-2	TRBV11-2	.	CASSLDYTYTGELFF	TGTGCCAGCAGCTTAGACTACACTTACACCGGGGAGCTGTTTTTT
TRBD1	TRBJ2-6	TRBV18	.	CASSPRGQGSGANVLTF	TGTGCCAGCTCACCGAGGGGACAGGGTTCTGGGGCCAACGTCCTGACTTTC
TRBD1	TRBJ2-7	TRBV25-1	.	CASSWGTGASYEQYF	TGTGCCAGCAGTTGGGGGACAGGTGCTTCCTACGAGCAGTACTTC
TRBD1	TRBJ2-7	TRBV2	.	CASTTIGDSGIGDYEQYF	TGTGCCAGCACCACAATAGGGGACAGTGGTATCGGGGACTACGAGCAGTACTTC
TRBD2	TRBJ2-7	TRBV11-1	.	CASSSQGTNPEQYF	TGTGCCAGCAGTTCACAAGGGACTAACCCCGAGCAGTACTTC
.	TRBJ2-2	TRBV27	.	CASTRNVGLRTGELFF	TGTGCCAGCACCAGGAATGTCGGGTTGCGCACCGGGGAGCTGTTTTTT
TRBD1	TRBJ2-7	TRBV5-1	.	CASSSQADRSYEQYF	TGCGCCAGCAGCTCCCAGGCGGACAGGAGCTACGAGCAGTACTTC
TRBD1	TRBJ1-2	TRBV5-1	.	CASSLGTGMYGYTF	TGCGCCAGCAGCTTGGGGACAGGGATGTATGGCTACACCTTC
.	TRBJ2-7	TRBV4-1	.	CASSQVQGGYEQYF	TGCGCCAGCAGCCAAGTACAGGGTGGGTACGAGCAGTACTTC
.	TRBJ1-1	TRBV6-5	.	CASSQTGRAFF	TGTGCCAGCAGTCAAACAGGGCGGGCTTTCTTT
.	TRBJ2-3	TRBV4-2	.	CASSQEGLHTDTQYF	TGTGCCAGCAGCCAAGAGGGACTTCACACAGATACGCAGTATTTT
.	TRBJ2-1	TRBV6-1	.	CASSEKRRQRQFF	TGTGCCAGCAGTGAAAAGCGTCGTCAAAGGCAGTTCTTC
.	TRBJ2-1	TRBV5-6	.	CAGSGARDEQFF	TGTGCCGGATCCGGGGCCAGGGATGAGCAGTTCTTC
TRBD2	TRBJ2-7	TRBV18	.	CASSPTSGRGEQYF	TGTGCCAGCTCACCCACTAGCGGGAGAGGCGAGCAGTACTTC
.	TRBJ1-5	TRBV19	.	CASSIGQLNQPQHF	TGTGCCAGTAGTATAGGACAGTTAAATCAGCCCCAGCATTTT
.	TRBJ2-3	TRBV5-1	.	CASRGADTQYF	TGCGCCAGCAGGGGCGCAGATACGCAGTATTTT
.	TRBJ2-1	TRBV7-9	.	CASSLSGNEQFF	TGTGCCAGCAGCTTAAGTGGGAATGAGCAGTTCTTC
TRBD2	TRBJ2-1	TRBV19	.	CASSLSLAGNEQFF	TGTGCCAGTAGTCTATCACTAGCGGGGAATGAGCAGTTCTTC
TRBD1	TRBJ2-1	TRBV11-3	.	CASSSGTVYNEQFF	TGTGCCAGCAGCTCCGGGACAGTCTACAATGAGCAGTTCTTC
.	TRBJ1-5	TRBV28	once	CASSFRVWGQPQHF	TGTGCCAGCAGTTTTAGGGTTTGGGGTCAGCCCCAGCATTTT
.	TRBJ1-1	TRBV9	once	CASSALMGTEAFF	TGTGCCAGCAGCGCCTTAATGGGCACTGAAGCTTTCTTT
.	TRBJ2-1	TRBV6-1	.	CATAYNEQFF	TGTGCCACAGCGTACAATGAGCAGTTCTTC
.	TRBJ1-1	TRBV12-5	.	CASGLGTPVVTEAFF	TGTGCTAGTGGTTTAGGGACACCGGTAGTCACTGAAGCTTTCTTT
TRBD1	TRBJ2-7	TRBV2	.	CATRRGQVFYEQYF	TGTGCCACCAGAAGGGGACAGGTCTTCTACGAGCAGTACTTC
.	TRBJ2-3	TRBV6-1	.	CASIISDTQYF	TGTGCCAGCATAATTTCAGATACGCAGTATTTT
TRBD1	TRBJ1-1	TRBV13	.	CASSTGQLNTEAFF	TGTGCCAGCAGCACGGGACAGCTGAACACTGAAGCTTTCTTT
.	TRBJ1-1	TRBV15	.	CATSRDLGSTEAFF	TGTGCCACCAGCAGAGATCTGGGATCCACTGAAGCTTTCTTT
.	TRBJ2-1	TRBV19	once	CASSFGMYNEQFF	TGTGCCAGTAGTTTTGGGATGTACAATGAGCAGTTCTTC
.	TRBJ2-2	TRBV5-1	.	CASSLEGYTGELFF	TGCGCCAGCAGCTTAGAGGGTTACACCGGGGAGCTGTTTTTT
.	TRBJ2-3	TRBV5-8	once	CASSLGQSSTDTQYF	TGTGCCAGCAGCTTGGGACAGTCTAGCACAGATACGCAGTATTTT
TRBD2	TRBJ2-1	TRBV5-1	.	CASLAGAPTYNEQFF	TGCGCCAGCCTAGCGGGAGCCCCGACCTACAATGAGCAGTTCTTC
.	TRBJ1-4	TRBV6-5	.	CASSKTVANEKLFF	TGTGCCAGCAGTAAGACCGTCGCTAATGAAAAACTGTTTTTT
TRBD1	TRBJ2-1	TRBV19	.	CASSIWPRQGHSYNEQFF	TGTGCCAGTAGTATTTGGCCCCGACAGGGCCACTCCTACAATGAGCAGTTCTTC
TRBD1	TRBJ2-5	TRBV28	once	CASSTDRGHETQYF	TGTGCCAGCAGTACGGACAGGGGGCATGAGACCCAGTACTTC
TRBD1	TRBJ1-5	TRBV28	.	CASSLPDRANQPQHF	TGTGCCAGCAGTTTACCTGACAGGGCCAATCAGCCCCAGCATTTT
.	TRBJ2-7	TRBV18	.	CASSPQARPHEQYF	TGTGCCAGCTCACCACAGGCCAGACCTCACGAGCAGTACTTC
.	TRBJ1-1	TRBV5-8	.	CASNWGWVEAFF	TGTGCCAGCAATTGGGGTTGGGTTGAAGCTTTCTTT
.	TRBJ2-5	TRBV7-9	.	CASSLSYHPETQYF	TGTGCCAGCAGCTTAAGCTATCACCCAGAGACCCAGTACTTC
TRBD1	TRBJ2-7	TRBV18	.	CASSPGAQGAYEQYF	TGTGCCAGCTCACCGGGGGCACAGGGGGCGTACGAGCAGTACTTC
.	TRBJ1-5	TRBV6-1	.	CASRSIHTGRPQHF	TGTGCCAGCAGATCGATCCATACAGGGAGGCCCCAGCATTTT
.	TRBJ1-3	TRBV2	.	CASRDSFSGNTIYF	TGTGCCAGCAGGGACAGTTTCTCTGGAAACACCATATATTTT
.	TRBJ2-1	TRBV6-4	.	CASSDNWHNEQFF	TGTGCCAGCAGTGACAACTGGCACAATGAGCAGTTCTTC
.	TRBJ2-2	TRBV11-2	few	CASSSPRGELFF	TGTGCCAGCAGCTCTCCTCGCGGGGAGCTGTTTTTT